The T cell receptor (beta chain) under discussion was sequenced for a study of T cell responses to AZD1222 COVID-19 vaccine (dated by TCRdb to 2020 to 2022). Study-level background: AZD1222 recipients given second doses at about 4 weeks or at about 12 weeks were pooled, since spike-specific TCR depth and breadth were not found to differ between the two schedules. A total of about 230 trial participants underwent TCR sequencing, of whom 200 to 220 received two doses of AZD1222 and roughly 25 received two doses of the MenACWY control vaccine. Trial participants were enrolled by age into subgroups of 18-55, 56-69 and 70-plus years, and roughly 160, 29 and 62 TCR-sequenced participants, respectively, were included in these subgroups.

Overall results and qualifications from the work: A significant rise in spike-specific TCR breadth and depth was observed after two AZD1222 doses relative to day 0 and relative to MenACWY recipients. No day 14 peak-response samples were available, so repertoires were characterized only after the peak T cell response. Conclusions about previously exposed vaccinees are limited because only six or seven AZD1222 recipients were SARS-CoV-2 seropositive at baseline. Participants were mostly white British, with more females than males. The authors suggested clonal diversity may have been underestimated. Epitopes outside the regions mutated in the B.1.351 and B.1.1.7 variants were reportedly recognized by nearly half of the unique spike-specific TCRs. The whole spike protein was spanned by vaccine-associated CD4 TCRs, and dominant responses were seen in regions 160-218 and 743-854. In the small 56-69-year group, the increase in depth fell short of significance, most likely because of low power.

This clone was observed a handful of times. Its antigen is still unknown. No clone much larger than this one lies a single base away; base qualities are absent. Unmatched junction bases come to 9, with V trimmed by 8 bases and J by 4 bases. As encoded in the germline V gene, CDR1 is SQVTM while CDR2 is ANQGSEA. The CDR3 spans 14 residues, from the cysteine through the phenylalanine. This entry keeps only the CDR3 DNA: 42 bases, framed from base 1. The time point label of this sample denotes: baseline before first vaccination. Vaccinee samples came from UK trials COV001 and COV002, including a single-blind randomized controlled phase 2/3 trial of AZD1222 (ChAdOx1 nCoV-19) in healthy adults. Trial participant PBMC samples were collected at day 0 and day 28 after the second dose for TCRbeta chain sequencing. The CDR3 regions of human TCRbeta chains were analyzed by immunosequencing. The source study handled its data this way. TCRs in the repertoires were compared against a reference library of SARS-CoV-2-specific TCRs that had been generated with the MIRA antigen-specificity platform. Breadth meant the fraction of unique TCRs that were SARS-CoV-2-associated, whereas depth meant the fraction of total T cells that were SARS-CoV-2-associated. Using the MIRA data, every spike-specific TCR was mapped to the spike region that the TCR reacted to and assigned to either a CD4 or a CD8 class. Log10-transformed breadth and depth values were compared by one-way ANOVA with Sidak's multiple comparisons tests. Imported from immuneACCESS, the table was reduced by TCRdb to in-frame sequences with V and J called. These copies leave out some clones; in studies compared against another copy, an unresolved V gene accounts for under half, and the cause of the remainder is not known. V and J calls and clone size are given by that table; D and trimming were obtained from the DNA. For this sample there are about 150,000 clones; 91% appear just once. The ten largest clonotypes hold over 1.1% of the sample.

Sequencing used peripheral blood, obtained on day 0 of AZD1222 vaccination. Recombination connected TRBV29-1 to TRBJ2-1, and 9 junctional nucleotides match TRBD2. The source of this sequence is an adult in good health. The nucleotides are TGCAGCACTGAATCTAGCGGGGATTACAATGAGCAGTTCTTC. Its product reads: CSTESSGDYNEQFF.